A single T cell receptor (beta chain) is shown here with its context. Study processing details: Quantification of nucleated cells was approximated via reference gene primer amplification. The table came from immunoSEQ multiplex PCR; TCRdb's copy has only in-frame clones and leaves some out. V and J calls and clone size are given by that table; D and trimming were obtained from the DNA. The profile covers 350,000 to 450,000 clones, with about 88% appearing a single time and roughly 1.6% taken by the ten largest. The data were obtained in a study of blood T cell repertoires in COVID-19. Overall study: Samples of COVID-19 (acute and convalescent) were obtained from the United States, Italy and Spain. The analysed material was cDNA or gDNA that came from T cells, B-cell-depleted T cells, or PBMCs.

The CDR3 loop spans 14 amino acids. V lost 3 bases, J lost 3 bases, and 4 bases stayed unmatched. Germline CDR1 and CDR2: LNHNV and YYDKDF (reference sequence). The TCR sequence derives from a woman aged 40 to 50 with COVID-19, enrolled during active disease. The sequenced sample was peripheral blood. The chain uses TRBV15 and TRBJ1-1; TRBD1 matches at 7 bases. The CDR3 sequence is CATSRVTGDTEAFF. The CDR3 DNA is TGTGCCACCAGCAGGGTAACAGGGGACACTGAAGCTTTCTTT.